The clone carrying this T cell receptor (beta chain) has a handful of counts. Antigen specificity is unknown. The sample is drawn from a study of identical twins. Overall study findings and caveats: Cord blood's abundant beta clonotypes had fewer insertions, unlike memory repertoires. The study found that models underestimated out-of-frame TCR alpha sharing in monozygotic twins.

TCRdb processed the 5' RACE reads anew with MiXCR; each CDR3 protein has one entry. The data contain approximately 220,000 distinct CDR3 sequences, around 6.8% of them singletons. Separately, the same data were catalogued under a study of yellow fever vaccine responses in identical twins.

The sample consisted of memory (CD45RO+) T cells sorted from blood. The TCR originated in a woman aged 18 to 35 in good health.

CDR3 DNA sequence: TGCAGCGTTGGGATCCTGACTAACTATGGCTACACCTTC. Protein product: CSVGILTNYGYTF. The rearrangement joins TRBV29-1 to TRBJ1-2; D gene unclear. The germline CDR1 and CDR2 sequences are SQVTM and ANQGSEA. This CDR3 comprises 13 residues. Between the trimmed V and J ends, which lost 4 bases and 0 bases, there was a span of 9 bases.